These T cell receptor beta chains were read from a single sample in a study of blood T cells in healthy people across ages. TCRdb itself ran the 5' RACE reads through MiXCR, one entry per CDR3 protein. The data show about 1.6 million distinct CDR3 sequences, around 35% seen once. The sequencing sample was made of blood. Receptor source: a young woman in good health. The CDR3 runs from the conserved cysteine through the conserved F or W. The order of the fields is clone size, V gene, D gene, J gene, CDR3 DNA, CDR3 protein. D genes are given only for firm matches. The size field is filled for only some rows; it gives once, few, many or a size class.

few	TRBV20-1	NA	TRBJ2-7	TGCAGTGCTCGCGTACGAACTCCCCCCCACGAGCAGTACTTC	CSARVRTPPHEQYF
few	TRBV19	NA	TRBJ1-1	TGTGCCAGTAGACAGGTGGACACTGAAGCTTTCTTT	CASRQVDTEAFF
NA	TRBV6-5	NA	TRBJ1-1	TGTGCCAGCAGTTACTCGGATGCCGGCAGGGAAGCTTTCTTT	CASSYSDAGREAFF
NA	TRBV29-1	TRBD1	TRBJ2-7	TGCAGCGTTGGGGACAGTAAACATTACGAGCAGTACTTC	CSVGDSKHYEQYF
NA	TRBV20-1	NA	TRBJ2-1	TGCGGTGCTCGCCCCAAACACAATGAGCAGTTCTTC	CGARPKHNEQFF
NA	TRBV4-1	TRBD1	TRBJ2-7	TGCGCCAGCAGCCATCCCGGGACAGCAACCTACGAGCAGTACTTC	CASSHPGTATYEQYF
many	TRBV5-1	TRBD2	TRBJ2-1	TGCGCCAGCAGCTTTAGCGGGGGAGACGAGCAGTTCTTC	CASSFSGGDEQFF
many	TRBV11-2	TRBD2	TRBJ2-3	TGTGCCAGCAGCTTAGAGGGCGGGAGGGCCCCAGATACGCAGTATTTT	CASSLEGGRAPDTQYF
few	TRBV10-3	NA	TRBJ1-5	TGTGCCATCAGTGATATCCACAATAATCAGCCCCAGCATTTT	CAISDIHNNQPQHF
NA	TRBV7-9	NA	TRBJ1-3	TGTGCCAGCAGCCACCAGACCAACACCATATATTTT	CASSHQTNTIYF
NA	TRBV10-1	TRBD2	TRBJ2-7	TGCGCCAGCAGTGACTCAGGACTAGACTCAGGCGAGCAGTACTTC	CASSDSGLDSGEQYF
NA	TRBV2	TRBD2	TRBJ2-1	TGTGCCAGCACCCAGACTAGCGGGGGCCCCTCCTACAATGAGCAGTTCTTC	CASTQTSGGPSYNEQFF
NA	TRBV7-2	TRBD1	TRBJ2-7	TGTGCCAGCAGCTTCGTACGGACAGGGTACTCCTACGAGCAGTACTTC	CASSFVRTGYSYEQYF
NA	TRBV7-9	TRBD1	TRBJ2-7	TGTGCCAGCAGCGCCGACAGGGAAACCTACGAGCAGTACTTC	CASSADRETYEQYF
NA	TRBV7-9	NA	TRBJ1-1	TGTGCCAGCAGCCTGTTGGGGCGGAGAGTTATGAACACTGAAGCTTTCTTT	CASSLLGRRVMNTEAFF
NA	TRBV27	NA	TRBJ2-7	TGTGCCAGCAGTTTGGATACCGGGACCCCCTACGAGCAGTACTTC	CASSLDTGTPYEQYF
few	TRBV9	NA	TRBJ2-3	TGTGCCAGCAGCCCGAGGGGACTCGAAGGCACAGATACGCAGTATTTT	CASSPRGLEGTDTQYF
few	TRBV9	TRBD1	TRBJ2-1	TGTGCCAGCAGTATAGGACAGGGCTTGGAGGAGCAGTTCTTC	CASSIGQGLEEQFF
NA	TRBV9	NA	TRBJ1-5	TGTGCCAGCAGTCCGGGCGACGCGGGTAATCAGCCCCAGCATTTT	CASSPGDAGNQPQHF